This T cell receptor beta chain is drawn from a study of T cells in Graves' hyperthyroidism and ophthalmopathy (dated by TCRdb to the late 2010s). About the full investigation: Peripheral blood was collected at initial diagnosis, before any treatment. According to the paper, TCR Vbeta CDR3 sequencing was carried out on some 140 peripheral blood samples, which came from under 50 ophthalmopathy, under 85 hyperthyroidism and approximately 17 progressor patients. The approximately 100 discovery patients were divided at random into training and test sets in a 7:3 ratio. After sampling, hyperthyroidism patients received methimazole starting at 30 mg daily, and ophthalmopathy patients received high-dose intravenous methylprednisolone. To identify TCR V-J signatures that set the groups apart, the researchers used a discovery cohort of 100 patients, made up of roughly 45 with Graves' ophthalmopathy and 55 to 65 with stable Graves' hyperthyroidism. Prospective prediction of ophthalmopathy was tested in an independent validation cohort consisting of 18 hyperthyroidism patients and around 16 patients who later progressed to ophthalmopathy. Thyroid tissue and blood T-cell repertoires from about 6 Graves' hyperthyroidism patients were also compared in the study. Beyond this particular receptor, the publication reports: Sample size was not statistically predetermined, and blinding of investigators to group allocation was not performed. A model built on a 13 V-J signature distinguished ophthalmopathy from stable hyperthyroidism, reaching approximately 89% sensitivity and approximately 83% specificity in cross-validation and 80%/75% in testing. Most expanded thyroid clonotypes (frequency above 0.001) were also found in blood, which suggests that blood repertoires may mirror thyroid immune responses. In validation, the model predicted progression to ophthalmopathy with approximately 71% sensitivity and about 73% specificity, a median of roughly seven months before onset.

Ophthalmopathy patients had moderately to severely active disease, Clinical Activity Score of at least 3, NOSPECS grade of at least 4, and duration under 3 months. Any patient with an uncontrolled infection, another autoimmune disease, pregnancy or lactation was excluded. Diagnoses were based on clinical symptoms, serum thyroxine and TRAb, thyroid ultrasound and orbital computed tomography. PBMCs were separated from 7.5 to 10 ml of fresh peripheral blood using Ficoll-Paque density gradient centrifugation. Total RNA was extracted with Trizol reagent, and quality was checked on an Agilent 2100 Bioanalyzer. TCR beta CDR3 regions were amplified from RNA transcripts. For the first round of RT-PCR on the TCR CDR3, the HTBI primer set was used together with the Qiagen OneStep RT-PCR kit. A second multiplex PCR round built the libraries, followed by size selection and purification. Libraries were sequenced paired-end with 100 bp reads on an Illumina HiSeq2000. The paper's processing steps were these. SOAPnuke was used to process the raw data, throwing out any read that contained adapters or uncalled bases, had a mean Phred below 15, or lacked an exact constant-primer or identifier match. High-quality paired reads were merged with COPE v1.2.5, and unique nucleotide sequences were defined as clonotypes. MiTCR v1.1 was used to align clonotypes to the IMGT TRBV, TRBD and TRBJ reference segments. Only V-J combinations with frequency above 0.0001, covering roughly 99% of repertoires, were analysed. A TCS score was defined as the ratio between F50 (clonal expansion) and ExV (chaos), using BLOSUM62-based TCRdist between CDR3 peptides within each V-J. Welch's t-statistics and random forest reduced roughly 530 V-J features to roughly 13, which were used in a naive Bayes classifier (R e1071). TCRdb reprocessed the public reads (quality trimming at Q25 with fastp, clone calling with MiXCR) and kept in-frame beta chains. Rows are combined by CDR3 protein, so each entry shows the most common genes and DNA. These V and J calls rely on TCRdb rather than the paper's analysis. A total of fewer than 250,000 distinct CDR3 sequences appear in this sample, 16% of them only once. Of the sample, 28% is held by the ten largest clones.

The junction carries 10 bases between V and J, which are trimmed by 0 bases and 5 bases respectively. The CDR3 holds 13 amino acids from the cysteine to the phenylalanine. Of all the DNA, just the CDR3 is kept, 39 bases in frame from base 1. The germline V gene (reference sequence) yields DFQATT for CDR1 and SNEGSKA for CDR2. This clonotype occurred many times. Its antigen is still unknown. Base quality data are lacking; no much larger clone is found one base away. The TCR sequence derives from a woman aged 18-35 years with Graves' ophthalmopathy. The rearranged segments are TRBV20-1 and TRBJ1-2; the best D guess is TRBD1, with 5 bases matching. Sequencing used blood. The sequence in DNA is TGCAGTGCTAGAGACAGGGAACGGTATGGCTACACCTTC. Its product reads: CSARDRERYGYTF.